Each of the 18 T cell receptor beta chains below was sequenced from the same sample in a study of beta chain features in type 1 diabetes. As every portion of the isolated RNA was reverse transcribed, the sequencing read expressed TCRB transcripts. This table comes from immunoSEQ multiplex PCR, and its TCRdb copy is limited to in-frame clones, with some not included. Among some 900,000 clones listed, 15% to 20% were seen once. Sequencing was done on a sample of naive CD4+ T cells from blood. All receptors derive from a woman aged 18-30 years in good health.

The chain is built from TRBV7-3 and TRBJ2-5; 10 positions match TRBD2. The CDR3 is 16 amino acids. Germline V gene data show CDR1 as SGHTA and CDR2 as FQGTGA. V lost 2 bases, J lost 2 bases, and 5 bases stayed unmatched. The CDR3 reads CASSLSGLASQETQYF. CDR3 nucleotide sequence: TGTGCCAGCAGCTTATCGGGACTAGCGAGTCAAGAGACCCAGTACTTC. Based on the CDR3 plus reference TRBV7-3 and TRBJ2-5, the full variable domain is GAGVSQTPSNKVTEKGKYVELRCDPISGHTALYWYRQSLGQGPEFLIYFQGTGAADDSGLPNDRFFAVRPEGSVSTLKIQRTERGDSAVYLCASSLSGLASQETQYFGPGTRLLVL.

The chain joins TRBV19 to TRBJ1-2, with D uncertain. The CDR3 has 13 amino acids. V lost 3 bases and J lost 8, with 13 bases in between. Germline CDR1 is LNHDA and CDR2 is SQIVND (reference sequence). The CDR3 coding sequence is TGTGCCAGTAGTATCGAAGTTTTTCGCGGCTACACCTTC. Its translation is CASSIEVFRGYTF.

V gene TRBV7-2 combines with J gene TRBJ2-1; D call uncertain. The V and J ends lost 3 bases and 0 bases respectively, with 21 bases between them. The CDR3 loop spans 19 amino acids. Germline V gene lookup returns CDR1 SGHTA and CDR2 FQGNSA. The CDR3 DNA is TGTGCCAGCAGCTTTGGCGTTCTCAGGACGCGAAGCTCCTACAATGAGCAGTTCTTC. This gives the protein CASSFGVLRTRSSYNEQFF.

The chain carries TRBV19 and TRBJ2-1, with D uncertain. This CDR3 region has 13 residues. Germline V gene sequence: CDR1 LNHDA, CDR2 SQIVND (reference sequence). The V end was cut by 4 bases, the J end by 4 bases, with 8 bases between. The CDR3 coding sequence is TGTGCCAGTAGTACCCTTATGTACAATGAGCAGTTCTTC. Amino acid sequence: CASSTLMYNEQFF.

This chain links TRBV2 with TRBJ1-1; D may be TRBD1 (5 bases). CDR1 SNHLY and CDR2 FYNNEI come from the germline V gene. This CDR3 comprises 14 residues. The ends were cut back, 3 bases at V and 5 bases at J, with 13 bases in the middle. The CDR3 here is CASSDQGRLTEAFF. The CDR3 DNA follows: TGTGCCAGCAGTGACCAGGGTCGATTGACTGAAGCTTTCTTT.

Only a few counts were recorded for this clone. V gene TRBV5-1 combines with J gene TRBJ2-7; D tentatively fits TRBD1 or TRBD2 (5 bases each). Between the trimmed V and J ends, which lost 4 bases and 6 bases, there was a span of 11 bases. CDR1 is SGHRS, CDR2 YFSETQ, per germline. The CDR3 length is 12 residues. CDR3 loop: CASSPPGPEQYF. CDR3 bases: TGCGCCAGCAGCCCCCCGGGGCCCGAGCAGTACTTC.

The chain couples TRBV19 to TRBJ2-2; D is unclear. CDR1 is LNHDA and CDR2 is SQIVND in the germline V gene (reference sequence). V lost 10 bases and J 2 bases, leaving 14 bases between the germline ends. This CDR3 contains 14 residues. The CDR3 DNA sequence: TGTGCCACCACAAACGTCATCAACACCGGGGAGCTGTTTTTT. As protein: CATTNVINTGELFF. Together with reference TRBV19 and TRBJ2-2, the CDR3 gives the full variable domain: DGGITQSPKYLFRKEGQNVTLSCEQNLNHDAMYWYRQDPGQGLRLIYYSQIVNDFQKGDIAEGYSVSREKKESFPLTVTSAQKNPTAFYLCATTNVINTGELFFGEGSRLTVL.

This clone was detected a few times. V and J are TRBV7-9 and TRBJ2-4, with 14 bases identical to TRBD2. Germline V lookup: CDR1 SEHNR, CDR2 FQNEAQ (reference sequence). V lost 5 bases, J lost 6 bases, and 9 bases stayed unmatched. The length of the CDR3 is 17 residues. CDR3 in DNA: TGTGCCAGCAGCCCTCGACTAGCGGGAGGGCTCCTAAACATTCAGTACTTC. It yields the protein CASSPRLAGGLLNIQYF.

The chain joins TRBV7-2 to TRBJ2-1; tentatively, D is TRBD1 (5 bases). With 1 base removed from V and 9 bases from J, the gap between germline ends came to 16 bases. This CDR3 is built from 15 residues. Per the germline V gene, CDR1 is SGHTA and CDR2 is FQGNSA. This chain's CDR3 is CASSLVGRVLGEQFF. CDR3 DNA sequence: TGTGCCAGCAGCTTAGTGGGCAGGGTTTTAGGTGAGCAGTTCTTC.

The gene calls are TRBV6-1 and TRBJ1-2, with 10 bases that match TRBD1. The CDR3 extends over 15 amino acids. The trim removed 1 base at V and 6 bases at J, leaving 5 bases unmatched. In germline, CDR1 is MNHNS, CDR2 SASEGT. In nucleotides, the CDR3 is TGTGCCAGCAGTGAAGGGGACAGGGGAAACCATGGCTACACCTTC. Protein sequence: CASSEGDRGNHGYTF.

The CDR3 loop is CSVDVAGGGIQYF. In DNA, the CDR3 is TGCAGCGTTGACGTGGCAGGGGGAGGCATTCAGTACTTC. The rearrangement uses TRBV29-1 and TRBJ2-4; D may be TRBD1 (7 bases). Germline lookup yields CDR1 SQVTM and CDR2 ANQGSEA. The CDR3 length is 13 residues. V gave up 3 bases and J gave up 9 bases, with 15 bases separating them.

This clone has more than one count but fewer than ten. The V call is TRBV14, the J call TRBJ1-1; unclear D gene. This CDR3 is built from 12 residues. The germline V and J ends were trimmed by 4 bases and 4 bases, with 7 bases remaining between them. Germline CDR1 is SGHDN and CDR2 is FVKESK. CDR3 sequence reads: CASSRGITEAFF. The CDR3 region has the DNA TGTGCCAGCAGCCGGGGTATCACTGAAGCTTTCTTT.

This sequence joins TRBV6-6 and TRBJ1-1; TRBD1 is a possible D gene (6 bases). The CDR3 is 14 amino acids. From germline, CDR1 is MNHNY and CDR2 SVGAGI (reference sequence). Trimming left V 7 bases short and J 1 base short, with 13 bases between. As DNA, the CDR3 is TGTGCCAGCATATCGGAAGGGGGGAACACTGAAGCTTTCTTT. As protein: CASISEGGNTEAFF.

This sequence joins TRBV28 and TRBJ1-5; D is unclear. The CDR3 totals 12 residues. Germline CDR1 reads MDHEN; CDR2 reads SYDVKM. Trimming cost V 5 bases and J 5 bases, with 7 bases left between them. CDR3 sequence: CASSRRYQPQHF. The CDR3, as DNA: TGTGCCAGCAGTCGCCGTTATCAGCCCCAGCATTTT.

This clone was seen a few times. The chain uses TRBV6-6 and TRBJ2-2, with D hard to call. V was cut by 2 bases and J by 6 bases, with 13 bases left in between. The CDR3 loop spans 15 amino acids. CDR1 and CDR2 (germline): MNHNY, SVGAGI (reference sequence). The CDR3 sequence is CASSYLLPGPGELFF. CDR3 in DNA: TGTGCCAGCAGTTACCTCTTACCCGGGCCCGGGGAGCTGTTTTTT.

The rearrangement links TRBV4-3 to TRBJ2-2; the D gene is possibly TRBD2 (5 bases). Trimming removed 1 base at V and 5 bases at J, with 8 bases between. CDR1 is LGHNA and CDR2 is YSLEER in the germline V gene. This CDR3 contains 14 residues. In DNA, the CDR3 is TGCGCCAGCAGCCAAGGGACTGCTACCGGGGAGCTGTTTTTT. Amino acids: CASSQGTATGELFF.

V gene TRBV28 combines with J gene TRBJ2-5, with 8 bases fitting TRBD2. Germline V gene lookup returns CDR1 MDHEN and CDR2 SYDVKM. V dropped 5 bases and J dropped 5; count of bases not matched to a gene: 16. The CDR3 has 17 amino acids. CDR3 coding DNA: TGTGCCAGCAGTAGCCCACCGGGACTAGTTCTTGGTGAGACCCAGTACTTC. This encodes CASSSPPGLVLGETQYF.

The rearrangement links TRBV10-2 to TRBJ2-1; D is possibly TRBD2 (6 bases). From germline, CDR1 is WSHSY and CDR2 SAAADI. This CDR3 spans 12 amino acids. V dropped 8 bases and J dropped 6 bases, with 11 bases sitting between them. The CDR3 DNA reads TGCGCCAGCCGTCCTAGCGCCAATGAGCAGTTCTTC. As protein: CASRPSANEQFF.